This TCR beta chain originates from a study of chemoradiotherapy in HPV16-positive cancers. Background on the study: Candidate HPV-specific T-cell clones and common TCR motifs came from functional assays in a couple of HPV16-positive patients.

The CDR3 runs 13 residues. Trimming stripped 2 bases from V and 15 bases from J, with 16 bases between. The germline V gene encodes CDR1 SNHLY and CDR2 FYNNEI. Findings and caveats of the study: Functional assays defining HPV-specific T cells used only a couple of HPV16-positive patients.

Worth noting for this clone: Antigen unknown.

This table comes from immunoSEQ multiplex PCR, and its TCRdb copy is limited to in-frame clones, with some not included. The data contain around 19,000 clones, roughly nine tenths of them singletons. The sample in question was blood, obtained from a patient who underwent chemoradiotherapy. The sequence derives from a human donor with HPV-associated anogenital cancer. This sequence joins TRBV2 and TRBJ1-4; D gene uncertain. For the CDR3, the DNA is TGTGCCAGCAGTGAAAATGTCGGCCTCGGGGTGTTTTTT. Translating it yields CASSENVGLGVFF.